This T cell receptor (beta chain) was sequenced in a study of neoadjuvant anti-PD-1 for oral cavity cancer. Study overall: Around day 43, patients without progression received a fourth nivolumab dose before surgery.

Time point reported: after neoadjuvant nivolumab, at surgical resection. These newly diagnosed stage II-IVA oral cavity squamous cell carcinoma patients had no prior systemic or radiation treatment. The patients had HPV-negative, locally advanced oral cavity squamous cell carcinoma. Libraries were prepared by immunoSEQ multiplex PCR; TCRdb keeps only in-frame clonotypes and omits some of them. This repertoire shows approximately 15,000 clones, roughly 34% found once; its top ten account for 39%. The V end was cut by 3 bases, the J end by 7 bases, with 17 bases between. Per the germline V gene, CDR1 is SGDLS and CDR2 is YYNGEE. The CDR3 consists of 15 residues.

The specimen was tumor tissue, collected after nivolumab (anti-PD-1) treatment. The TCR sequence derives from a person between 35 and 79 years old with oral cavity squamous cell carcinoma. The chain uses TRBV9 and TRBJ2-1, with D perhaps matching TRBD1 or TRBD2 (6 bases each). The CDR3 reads CASSETLGGRNEQFF. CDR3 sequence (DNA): TGTGCCAGCAGCGAAACCCTCGGGGGCAGGAATGAGCAGTTCTTC.